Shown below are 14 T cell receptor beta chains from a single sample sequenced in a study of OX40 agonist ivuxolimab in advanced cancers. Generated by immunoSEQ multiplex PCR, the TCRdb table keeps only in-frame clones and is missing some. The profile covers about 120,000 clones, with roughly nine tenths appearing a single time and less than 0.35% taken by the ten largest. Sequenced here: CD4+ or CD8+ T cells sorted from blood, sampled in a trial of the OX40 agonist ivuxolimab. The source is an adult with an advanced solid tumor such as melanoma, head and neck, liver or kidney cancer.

This CDR3 reads CASSPGGADRAFF. In DNA form, the CDR3 reads TGTGCCAGCAGTCCAGGGGGCGCGGACAGGGCTTTCTTT. This chain links TRBV6-5 with TRBJ1-1; TRBD1 matches at 8 bases. This CDR3 has 13 residues. CDR1 is MNHEY, CDR2 SVGAGI, per germline. Trimming cost V 5 bases and J 11 bases; bases outside gene matches: 10.

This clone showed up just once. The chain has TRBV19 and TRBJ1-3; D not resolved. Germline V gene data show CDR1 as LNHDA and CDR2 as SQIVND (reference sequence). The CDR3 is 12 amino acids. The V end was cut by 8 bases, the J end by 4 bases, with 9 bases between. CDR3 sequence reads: CASGDLGNTIYF. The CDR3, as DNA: TGTGCCAGTGGGGATCTCGGAAACACCATATATTTT.

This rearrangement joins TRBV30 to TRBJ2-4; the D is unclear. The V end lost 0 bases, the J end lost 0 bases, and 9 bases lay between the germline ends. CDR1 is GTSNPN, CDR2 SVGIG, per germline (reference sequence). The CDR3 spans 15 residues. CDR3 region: CAWSVGQLAKNIQYF. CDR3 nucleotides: TGTGCCTGGAGTGTAGGCCAACTAGCCAAAAACATTCAGTACTTC.

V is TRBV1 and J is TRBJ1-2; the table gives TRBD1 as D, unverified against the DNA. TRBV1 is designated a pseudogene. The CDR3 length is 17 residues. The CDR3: CTSSQGRSGGRAYGYTF. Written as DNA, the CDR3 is TGCACCAGCAGCCAGGGCCGAAGTGGGGGCAGGGCGTATGGCTACACCTTC.

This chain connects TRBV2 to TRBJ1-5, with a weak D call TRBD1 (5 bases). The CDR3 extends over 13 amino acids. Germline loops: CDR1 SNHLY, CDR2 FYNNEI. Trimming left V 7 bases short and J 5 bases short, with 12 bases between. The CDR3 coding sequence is TGTGCCAGCACCGAGGGGTACGATCAGCCCCAGCATTTT. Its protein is CASTEGYDQPQHF. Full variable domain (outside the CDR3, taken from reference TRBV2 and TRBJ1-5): EPEVTQTPSHQVTQMGQEVILRCVPISNHLYFYWYRQILGQKVEFLVSFYNNEISEKSEIFDDQFSVERPDGSNFTLKIRSTKLEDSAMYFCASTEGYDQPQHFGDGTRLSIL.

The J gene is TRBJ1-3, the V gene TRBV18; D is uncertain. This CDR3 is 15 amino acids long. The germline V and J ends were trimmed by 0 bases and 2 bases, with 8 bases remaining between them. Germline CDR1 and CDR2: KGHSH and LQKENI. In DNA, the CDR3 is TGTGCCAGCTCACCACCTGGGTCACCTGGAAACACCATATATTTT. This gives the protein CASSPPGSPGNTIYF.

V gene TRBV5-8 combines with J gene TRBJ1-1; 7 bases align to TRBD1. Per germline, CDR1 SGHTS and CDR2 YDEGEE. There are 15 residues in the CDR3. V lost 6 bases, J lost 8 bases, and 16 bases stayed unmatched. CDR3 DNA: TGTGCCAGCACCCGGGACAGCGACGTACGAGGGGAAGCTTTCTTT. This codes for CASTRDSDVRGEAFF.

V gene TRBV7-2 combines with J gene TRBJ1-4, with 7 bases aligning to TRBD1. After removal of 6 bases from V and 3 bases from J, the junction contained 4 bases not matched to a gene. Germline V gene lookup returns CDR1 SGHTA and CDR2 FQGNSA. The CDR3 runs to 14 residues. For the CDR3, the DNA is TGTGCCAGCAGGGGAGGGACAGCTAATGAAAAACTGTTTTTT. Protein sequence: CASRGGTANEKLFF.

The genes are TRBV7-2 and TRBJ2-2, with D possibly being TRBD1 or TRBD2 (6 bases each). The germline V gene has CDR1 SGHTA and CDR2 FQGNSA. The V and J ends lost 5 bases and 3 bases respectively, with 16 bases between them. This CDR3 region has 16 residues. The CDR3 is CASSLEGGLYTGELFF. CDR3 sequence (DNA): TGTGCCAGCAGCCTCGAGGGGGGCCTCTACACCGGGGAGCTGTTTTTT.

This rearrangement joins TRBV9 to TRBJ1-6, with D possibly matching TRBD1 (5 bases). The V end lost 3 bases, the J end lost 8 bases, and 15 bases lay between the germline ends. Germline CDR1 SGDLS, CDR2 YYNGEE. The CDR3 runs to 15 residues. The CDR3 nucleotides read TGTGCCAGCAGCGGTCGGGACCCTTGGGATTCACCCCTCCACTTT. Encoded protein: CASSGRDPWDSPLHF.

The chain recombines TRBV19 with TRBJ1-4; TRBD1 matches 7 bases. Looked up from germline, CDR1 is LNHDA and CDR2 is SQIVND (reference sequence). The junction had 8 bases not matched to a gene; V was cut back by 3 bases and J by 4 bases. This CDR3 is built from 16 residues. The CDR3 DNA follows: TGTGCCAGTAGTATGGTGTTACAGGGGATTAATGAAAAACTGTTTTTT. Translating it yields CASSMVLQGINEKLFF.

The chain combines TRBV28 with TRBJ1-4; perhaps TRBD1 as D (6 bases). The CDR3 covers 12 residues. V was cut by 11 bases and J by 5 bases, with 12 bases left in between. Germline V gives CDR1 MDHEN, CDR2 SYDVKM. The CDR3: CAARTENEKLFF. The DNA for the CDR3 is TGTGCCGCTAGGACAGAAAATGAAAAACTGTTTTTT.

In nucleotides, the CDR3 is TGTGCCAGCAGTCAGACTAGCCCCAAAAACATTCAGTACTTC. Translating it yields CASSQTSPKNIQYF. V usage is TRBV28 and J usage is TRBJ2-4; 7 bases line up with TRBD2. Germline lookup yields CDR1 MDHEN and CDR2 SYDVKM. The trim removed 5 bases at V and 2 bases at J, leaving 3 bases unmatched. The CDR3 contains 14 residues.

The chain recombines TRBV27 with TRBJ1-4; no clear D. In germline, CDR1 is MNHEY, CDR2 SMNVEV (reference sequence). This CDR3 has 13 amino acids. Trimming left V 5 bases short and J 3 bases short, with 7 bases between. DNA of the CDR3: TGTGCCAGCAGTCCGAGGCCTAATGAAAAACTGTTTTTT. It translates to CASSPRPNEKLFF.